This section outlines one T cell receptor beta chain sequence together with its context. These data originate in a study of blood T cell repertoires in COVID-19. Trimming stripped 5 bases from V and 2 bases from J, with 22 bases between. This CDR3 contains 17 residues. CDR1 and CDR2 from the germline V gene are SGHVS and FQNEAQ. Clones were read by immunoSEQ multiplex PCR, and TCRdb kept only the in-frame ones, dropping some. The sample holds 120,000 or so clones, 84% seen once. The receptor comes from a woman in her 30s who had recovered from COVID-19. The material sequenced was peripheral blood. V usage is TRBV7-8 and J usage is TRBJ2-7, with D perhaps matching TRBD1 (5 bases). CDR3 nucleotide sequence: TGTGCCAGCAGCCCCGTGCCCGCCGGGCAGGGCACCTACGAGCAGTACTTC. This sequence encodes CASSPVPAGQGTYEQYF.